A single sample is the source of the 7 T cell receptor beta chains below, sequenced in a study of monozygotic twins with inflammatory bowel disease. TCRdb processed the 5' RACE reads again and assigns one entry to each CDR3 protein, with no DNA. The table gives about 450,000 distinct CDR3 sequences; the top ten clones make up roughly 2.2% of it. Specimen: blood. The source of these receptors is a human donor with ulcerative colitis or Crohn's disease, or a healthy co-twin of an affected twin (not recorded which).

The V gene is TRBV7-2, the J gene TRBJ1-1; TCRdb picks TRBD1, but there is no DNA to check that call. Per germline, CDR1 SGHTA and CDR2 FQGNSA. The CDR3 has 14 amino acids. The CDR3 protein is CASSPRQSSTEAFF.

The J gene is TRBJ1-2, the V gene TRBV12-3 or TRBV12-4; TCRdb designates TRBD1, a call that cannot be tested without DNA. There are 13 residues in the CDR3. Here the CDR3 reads CASSFREPYGYTF.

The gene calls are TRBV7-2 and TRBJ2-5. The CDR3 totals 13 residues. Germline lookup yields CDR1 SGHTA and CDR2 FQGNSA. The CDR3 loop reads CASSYSGGETQYF.

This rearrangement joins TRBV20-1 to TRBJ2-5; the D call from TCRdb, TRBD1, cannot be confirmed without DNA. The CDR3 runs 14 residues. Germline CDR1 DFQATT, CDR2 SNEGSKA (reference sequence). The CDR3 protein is CSARSGTTVETQYF.

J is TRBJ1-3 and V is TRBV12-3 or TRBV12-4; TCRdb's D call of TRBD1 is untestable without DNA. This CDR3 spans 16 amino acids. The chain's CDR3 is CASSGRQGSSGNTIYF.

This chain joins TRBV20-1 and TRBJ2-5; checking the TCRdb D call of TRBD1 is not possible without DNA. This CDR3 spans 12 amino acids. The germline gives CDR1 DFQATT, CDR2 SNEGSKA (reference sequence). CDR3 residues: CSGQGLGETQYF.

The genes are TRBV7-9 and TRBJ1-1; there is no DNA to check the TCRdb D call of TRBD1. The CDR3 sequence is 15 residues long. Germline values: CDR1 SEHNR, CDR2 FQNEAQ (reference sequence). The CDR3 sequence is CASSFGQAIFGEAFF.